These T cell receptor beta chains were read from a single sample in a study of Graves' ophthalmopathy and Graves' hyperthyroidism. TCRdb analysed the multiplex PCR reads with MiXCR anew, one entry per CDR3 protein. This sample carries over a million distinct CDR3 sequences, roughly two fifths of them seen once, and the ten largest clones take over 8.5%. Sequencing input: peripheral blood or thyroid tissue (not recorded which). These receptors were taken from an adult man with Graves' hyperthyroidism. Each CDR3 is given with its conserved first and last residue. A D gene is named only where the DNA matches it firmly. Clone sizes are given selectively: once, few, many, or a class where the clone is expanded.

cdr3_nt cdr3_aa clone_size j_call d_call v_call
TGCAGTGCTAGAGATTTCACATCGCTTAAGGAAACAGATACGCAGTATTTT CSARDFTSLKETDTQYF . TRBJ2-3 . TRBV20-1
TGTGCCAGCAGCCCCCAGGCGGGGGAGGAAGGCTACACCTTC CASSPQAGEEGYTF many TRBJ1-2 . TRBV7-8
TGTGCCATCAGCACCGGGACAGAGAATGAAAAACTGTTTTTT CAISTGTENEKLFF many TRBJ1-4 TRBD1 TRBV10-3
TGTGCCAGCAGTGAATATGTCTCGGCAGGCTCAGTCTATGGCTACACCTTC CASSEYVSAGSVYGYTF few TRBJ1-2 . TRBV25-1
TGCAGTGCAAGGAGGACAGGGGGCTTAGAGACCCAGTACTTC CSARRTGGLETQYF many TRBJ2-5 TRBD1 TRBV20-1
TGTGCCAGCAGCAATGCGCGACTAGCGGGCTACACCTTC CASSNARLAGYTF . TRBJ1-2 . TRBV2
TGTGCCACCAGTCCCGGGGGTAGGGGCATGAACACTGAAGCTTTCTTT CATSPGGRGMNTEAFF . TRBJ1-1 . TRBV24-1
TGTGCCAGCAGCTTAGGGCGGGGCGGGACAGTGCAAGAGATCCAGTACTTC CASSLGRGGTVQEIQYF many TRBJ2-5 . TRBV7-8
TGCAGCGTTGAATTTGCGGGGGTGTACTTC CSVEFAGVYF many TRBJ2-5 TRBD2 TRBV29-1
TGCGCCAGCCTCCGAGGGGTTTGGGGTGAGACCCAGTACTTC CASLRGVWGETQYF few TRBJ2-5 . TRBV10-2
TGTGCCAGCAGCTATGCAACCCGAGGAGCTTATGGCTACACCTTC CASSYATRGAYGYTF few TRBJ1-2 . TRBV7-8
TGTGCCAGCATTCCAGCGGGCGGGATAGATACGCAGTATTTT CASIPAGGIDTQYF once TRBJ2-3 . TRBV2
TGTGCCAGCAGCAAGAGGGACGGGGAGCTGTTTTTT CASSKRDGELFF . TRBJ2-2 . TRBV7-9
TGTGCCAGCAGCCAAGAAGGGACAACCTCCGAGCAGTACTTC CASSQEGTTSEQYF few TRBJ2-7 . TRBV3-1
TGTGCCATCATGACAGGCCCCACTGAAGCTTTCTTT CAIMTGPTEAFF . TRBJ1-1 . TRBV10-3
TGCAGTGCTAGTCCCCCACAGGGGCGCCAAGAGACCCAGTACTTC CSASPPQGRQETQYF many TRBJ2-5 TRBD1 TRBV20-1
TGTGCCAGCAGCTTGTTTGGTACCTACGAGCAGTACTTC CASSLFGTYEQYF few TRBJ2-7 . TRBV7-2
TGTGCCACCAGCAGAGATGGGGGTTTT CATSRDGGF . TRBJ2-7 . TRBV15
TGTGCCAGCAGTGCCCTTATCACAGATACGCAGTATTTT CASSALITDTQYF . TRBJ2-3 . TRBV25-1
TGTGCCAGCGGGGCTAGCGGGAGTGACAGGGAGACCCAGTACTTC CASGASGSDRETQYF . TRBJ2-5 TRBD2 TRBV3-1
TGCAGCGTTGAAGATGGGGCAGGGGGCTACGAGCAGTACTTC CSVEDGAGGYEQYF many TRBJ2-7 TRBD1 TRBV29-1
TGTGCCAGCAGCTATGCGCGGCCCTCAGACGAGCAGTACTTC CASSYARPSDEQYF many TRBJ2-7 . TRBV7-9
TGTGCCAGCCAGCGGGAGGGCAACACCGGGGAGCTGTTTTTT CASQREGNTGELFF few TRBJ2-2 TRBD2 TRBV2
TGTGCCAGCAGTTATCAGGGTATCAGCTATAATTCACCCCTCCACTTT CASSYQGISYNSPLHF many TRBJ1-6 . TRBV2
TGTGCCAGCAAAGAGGGGGATTACTATGGCTACACCTTC CASKEGDYYGYTF many TRBJ1-2 . TRBV6-6
TGTGCCAGCCGGGACACCCTCTACGAGCAGTACTTC CASRDTLYEQYF many TRBJ2-7 . TRBV6-5
TGCGCCAGCAGCGGACAGTCGGGGATCGGGGAGCAGTACTTC CASSGQSGIGEQYF many TRBJ2-7 . TRBV10-1
TGTGCCAGCGCAGGGGGCGGAGGCTACACCTTC CASAGGGGYTF . TRBJ1-2 TRBD1 TRBV28
TGTGCTAGAGATCGGGGCAGAGAGACCCAGTACTTC CARDRGRETQYF . TRBJ2-5 . TRBV24-1
TGTGCCAGTAGGGTGGTGTCGAGTAGCTATGGCTACACCTTC CASRVVSSSYGYTF many TRBJ1-2 . TRBV19
TGTGCCAGCCACGGGGCCGACATTTGGGTCACTGAAGCTTTCTTT CASHGADIWVTEAFF many TRBJ1-1 . TRBV19
TGTGCCATCGGACAGGGGGCGCGGGAGCAGTACTTC CAIGQGAREQYF . TRBJ2-7 TRBD1 TRBV10-3
TGTGCCACCAGCGATTTGTCCGGGACAGGGGAGACCCAGTACTTC CATSDLSGTGETQYF many TRBJ2-5 TRBD1 TRBV24-1
TGTGCCAGCAGCTTAGGGGGTCACCAAGAGACCCAGTACTTC CASSLGGHQETQYF many TRBJ2-5 . TRBV7-7
TGTGCCACCAGCTCGGACAGGGTTTATGGCTACACCTTC CATSSDRVYGYTF many TRBJ1-2 TRBD1 TRBV15
TGTGCCAGCAGTACCGGACAGGGGGTCTTTGGGGCCAACATCCTGACTTTC CASSTGQGVFGANILTF . TRBJ2-6 TRBD1 TRBV7-9
TGCGCCAGCAGTGACTTCAGGGGGGAGGAAGAGACCCAGTACTTC CASSDFRGEEETQYF many TRBJ2-5 . TRBV10-2
TGTGCCAGCAGCCATAGAGGCGGGACAGGGGGTTACGAGCAGTACTTC CASSHRGGTGGYEQYF . TRBJ2-7 TRBD1 TRBV14
TGTGCCAGCAGCTTAGTTTCGGTTTTGGAGGGCTACGAGCAGTACTTC CASSLVSVLEGYEQYF few TRBJ2-7 . TRBV11-2
TGCGCCAGCACCCGGACAGGGGATGGGGAGCTGTTTTTT CASTRTGDGELFF . TRBJ2-2 TRBD1 TRBV5-1
TGTGCCATCGGTCGCGAAAATTCACCCCTCCACTTT CAIGRENSPLHF . TRBJ1-6 . TRBV25-1